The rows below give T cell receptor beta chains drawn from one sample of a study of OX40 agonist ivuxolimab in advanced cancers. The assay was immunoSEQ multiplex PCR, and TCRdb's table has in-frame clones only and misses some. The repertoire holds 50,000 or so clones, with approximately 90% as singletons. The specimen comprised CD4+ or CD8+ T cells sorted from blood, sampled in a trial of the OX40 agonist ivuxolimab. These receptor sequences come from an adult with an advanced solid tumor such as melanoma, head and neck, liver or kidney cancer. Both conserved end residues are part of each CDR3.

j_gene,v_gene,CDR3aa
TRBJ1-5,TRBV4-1,CASSQDLRYHNQPQHF
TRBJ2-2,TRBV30,CAWRQGIVTGELFF
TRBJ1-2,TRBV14,CASSQVTGGSRGYTF
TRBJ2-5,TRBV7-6,CASSYHGRGVLETQYF
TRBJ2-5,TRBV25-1,CASGPDSQETQYF
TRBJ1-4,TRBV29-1,CSVLGQTTNEKLFF
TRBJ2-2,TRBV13,CASSFWGNTGELFF
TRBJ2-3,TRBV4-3,CASSFRIAGGNVNTQYF
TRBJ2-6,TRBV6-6,CASSYSPSGANVLTF
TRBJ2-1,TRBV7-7,CASSKTWYNEQFF
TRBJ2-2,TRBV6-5,CASRLANLNTGELFF
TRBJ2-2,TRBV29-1,CSVDDTVNTGELFF
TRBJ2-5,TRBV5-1,CASSLVAEETQYF
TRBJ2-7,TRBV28,CASSLNRDRGNEQYF
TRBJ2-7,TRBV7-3,CASSIAGGSNYEQYF
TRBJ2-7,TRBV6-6,CATTGAYEQYF
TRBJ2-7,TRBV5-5,CASSLEPYEQYF